This TCR beta chain was sequenced in a study of blood T cell repertoires in COVID-19. TCRdb keeps only in-frame clones here, not all; method: immunoSEQ multiplex PCR. The table shows about 250,000 clones, with about 87% occurring only once. The V and J ends lost 8 bases and 7 bases, in that order; junction bases with no gene match: 3. Germline V gives CDR1 MNHEY, CDR2 SVGAGI. CDR3 length: 12 residues. The source is a woman in her twenties or thirties with COVID-19, enrolled during active disease. Material for sequencing was peripheral blood. The V call is TRBV6-5, the J call TRBJ2-2; 8 bases are shared with TRBD2. This chain's CDR3 is CASFREGGELFF. The CDR3 DNA reads as TGTGCCAGCTTCCGGGAGGGCGGGGAGCTGTTTTTT.